This T cell receptor (beta chain) was sequenced during a study of cytomegalovirus exposure and HLA in healthy donors. The PCR employed 60 Vbeta primers together with 13 Jbeta primers. Assay used: immunoSEQ multiplex PCR; TCRdb lists only in-frame clones, some missing. The profile shows around 160,000 clones, around 79% of them singletons. CDR1 is MDHEN and CDR2 is SYDVKM in the germline V gene. The length of the CDR3 is 12 residues. V shed 4 bases and J 4 bases; nucleotides not matched to a gene: 1. V is TRBV28 and J is TRBJ2-7, with 7 bases that match TRBD2. The clonotype was recovered from a woman between 35 and 50 years old in good health and CMV-seropositive. Sequenced: PBMCs. The CDR3 region is CASSWTRYEQYF. DNA for the CDR3: TGTGCCAGCAGTTGGACTAGGTACGAGCAGTACTTC.